This entry features one T cell receptor (beta chain) sequence. This receptor's antigen is unknown. No base qualities exist here, and no much larger clone lies one base off it. The sample is drawn from a study of blood T cell repertoires in COVID-19 (TCRdb year 2020). Context from the whole study: Collaborator samples came from the United States, Italy and Spain and covered acute and convalescent phases of COVID-19. The material from the prospective study consisted of cDNA or gDNA derived from T cells, B-cell-depleted T cells, or PBMCs. Deeply sampled blood TCRbeta repertoires from subjects exposed to, actively infected with, or recovered from COVID-19 were included in the dataset. The repertoires were released in a freely available public database meant as a resource for research on the immune response to SARS-CoV-2. The samples were drawn from two sources: the first 160 participants of the ongoing ImmuneRACE study, and 1,200 or so subjects contributed by 6 global collaborators. Nearly every sample came with metadata listing a de-identified subject ID, COVID-19 status, age in years and sex. HLA class I and class II types, where available, came from metadata supplied by the sample provider rather than from assay-based typing. The full study reports these points: The quantity of clinical and demographic metadata differed by source and by participant and was supplied without curation.

Collaborating institutions collected whole blood in K2EDTA tubes following their own protocols. For TCRbeta analysis, collaborator samples were shipped as frozen whole blood, as isolated PBMCs, or as DNA extracted from either sample type. From the cysteine through the phenylalanine, the CDR3 covers 15 amino acids. Of all the DNA, just the CDR3 is kept, 45 bases in frame from base 1. Ends trimmed: V by 5 bases, J by 4 bases; bases unmatched to a gene: 5. Based on the germline V gene, the CDR1 and CDR2 sequences are SGDLS and YYNGEE. The immunoSEQ Assay, a bias-controlled multiplex PCR, was used to amplify TCRbeta CDR3 regions from genomic DNA. Per the authors' processing: The number of nucleated cells in each sample was estimated from the amplification of reference gene primers within the assay. To quantify the absolute abundance of each unique TCRbeta CDR3 rearrangement, sequence reads were collapsed and filtered. For each sample, productive Simpson clonality was calculated by taking the square root of Simpson's diversity index across productive rearrangements. Sourced from immuneACCESS, this table was stored by TCRdb with only in-frame sequences that have V and J called. A share of the clones is absent; for the studies checked, an unresolved V gene accounts for under half, and the remainder has no known explanation. V, J and clone size reflect that table, while D and trimming were determined from the DNA. The sample table holds roughly 280,000 clones, of which around 86% were seen once. The top ten hold 3.5% to 4% of the sample.

In this chain, TRBV9 is recombined with TRBJ2-2, and 10 junctional nucleotides match TRBD2. The sample comprised peripheral blood. The receptor comes from a man aged 18 to 29 with active or convalescent COVID-19. The sequenced DNA: TGTGCCAGCAGTTGGACTAGCGGTGCCACCGGGGAGCTGTTTTTT. This codes for CASSWTSGATGELFF.